Listed below are T cell receptor beta chains from one sample, sequenced in a study of blood T cell repertoires in COVID-19. The repertoire was sequenced with immunoSEQ multiplex PCR; TCRdb's copy has only in-frame clones and lacks some. Of about 80,000 clones in the sample, 76% are singletons; the top ten hold roughly 15%. The sample consisted of peripheral blood. Source of these receptors: a man aged 70-80 years with active or convalescent COVID-19. CDR3s include the opening cysteine and the closing phenylalanine or tryptophan. Each record gives: clone size, V gene, J gene, D gene, CDR3 protein. A D gene is named only where the DNA matches it firmly. Clone size, where shown, is once, few, many, or a class for clones that have expanded.

.	TRBV18	TRBJ2-3	.	CASSPQSADTQYF
.	TRBV10-3	TRBJ2-1	TRBD2	CAIRPGLADNEQFF
.	TRBV11-2	TRBJ1-6	TRBD1	CASSFGQGNSPLHF
many	TRBV5-1	TRBJ1-6	.	CASSLGQETNSPLHF
.	TRBV14	TRBJ2-3	TRBD2	CASSLTSGTSGGQYF
few	TRBV2	TRBJ2-5	TRBD2	CASSGTSGGEETQYF
.	TRBV6-5	TRBJ1-2	.	CATRPLRNYGYTF
.	TRBV5-6	TRBJ1-2	.	CASSPTGGDGYTF
.	TRBV7-8	TRBJ2-5	TRBD1	CASSLGQGRATQYF
.	TRBV6-1	TRBJ1-4	.	CASSEDLRNEKLFF